This T cell receptor (beta chain) is drawn from a study of spatial heterogeneity in lung cancer. Study-level information: On average, each unique TCR and UMI combination appeared more than ten times in raw reads. General study findings and limits: At tumor resection, ubiquitous expanded TCRs were detected in blood more often than later.

Germline V gives CDR1 MNHEY, CDR2 SVGEGT. This CDR3 spans 14 amino acids. Trimming shortened V by 1 base and J by 1 base, and 7 bases separated the two germline ends. This clonotype was observed a handful of times. The antigen remains unidentified. Time point: sample taken at primary tumor resection. No cell sorting; template was whole RNA from tumor, lung tissue or PBMC. Every individual TCR cDNA molecule carried its own unique molecular identifier, which allowed correction of PCR and sequencing errors. TCRdb redid the calling of the 5' RACE reads with MiXCR, one entry per CDR3 protein. The repertoire consists of fewer than 3,000 distinct CDR3 sequences, with 30% to 40% occurring once and the leading ten covering 69%.

The sequence was obtained from a male donor with early-stage non-small cell lung cancer. The V gene is TRBV6-2 or TRBV6-3, the J gene TRBJ1-1; no firm D call. Material: PBMCs, obtained at surgery. CDR3 bases: TGTGCCAGCAGTTACTTACAGAGGAACACTGAAGCTTTCTTT. It specifies CASSYLQRNTEAFF.